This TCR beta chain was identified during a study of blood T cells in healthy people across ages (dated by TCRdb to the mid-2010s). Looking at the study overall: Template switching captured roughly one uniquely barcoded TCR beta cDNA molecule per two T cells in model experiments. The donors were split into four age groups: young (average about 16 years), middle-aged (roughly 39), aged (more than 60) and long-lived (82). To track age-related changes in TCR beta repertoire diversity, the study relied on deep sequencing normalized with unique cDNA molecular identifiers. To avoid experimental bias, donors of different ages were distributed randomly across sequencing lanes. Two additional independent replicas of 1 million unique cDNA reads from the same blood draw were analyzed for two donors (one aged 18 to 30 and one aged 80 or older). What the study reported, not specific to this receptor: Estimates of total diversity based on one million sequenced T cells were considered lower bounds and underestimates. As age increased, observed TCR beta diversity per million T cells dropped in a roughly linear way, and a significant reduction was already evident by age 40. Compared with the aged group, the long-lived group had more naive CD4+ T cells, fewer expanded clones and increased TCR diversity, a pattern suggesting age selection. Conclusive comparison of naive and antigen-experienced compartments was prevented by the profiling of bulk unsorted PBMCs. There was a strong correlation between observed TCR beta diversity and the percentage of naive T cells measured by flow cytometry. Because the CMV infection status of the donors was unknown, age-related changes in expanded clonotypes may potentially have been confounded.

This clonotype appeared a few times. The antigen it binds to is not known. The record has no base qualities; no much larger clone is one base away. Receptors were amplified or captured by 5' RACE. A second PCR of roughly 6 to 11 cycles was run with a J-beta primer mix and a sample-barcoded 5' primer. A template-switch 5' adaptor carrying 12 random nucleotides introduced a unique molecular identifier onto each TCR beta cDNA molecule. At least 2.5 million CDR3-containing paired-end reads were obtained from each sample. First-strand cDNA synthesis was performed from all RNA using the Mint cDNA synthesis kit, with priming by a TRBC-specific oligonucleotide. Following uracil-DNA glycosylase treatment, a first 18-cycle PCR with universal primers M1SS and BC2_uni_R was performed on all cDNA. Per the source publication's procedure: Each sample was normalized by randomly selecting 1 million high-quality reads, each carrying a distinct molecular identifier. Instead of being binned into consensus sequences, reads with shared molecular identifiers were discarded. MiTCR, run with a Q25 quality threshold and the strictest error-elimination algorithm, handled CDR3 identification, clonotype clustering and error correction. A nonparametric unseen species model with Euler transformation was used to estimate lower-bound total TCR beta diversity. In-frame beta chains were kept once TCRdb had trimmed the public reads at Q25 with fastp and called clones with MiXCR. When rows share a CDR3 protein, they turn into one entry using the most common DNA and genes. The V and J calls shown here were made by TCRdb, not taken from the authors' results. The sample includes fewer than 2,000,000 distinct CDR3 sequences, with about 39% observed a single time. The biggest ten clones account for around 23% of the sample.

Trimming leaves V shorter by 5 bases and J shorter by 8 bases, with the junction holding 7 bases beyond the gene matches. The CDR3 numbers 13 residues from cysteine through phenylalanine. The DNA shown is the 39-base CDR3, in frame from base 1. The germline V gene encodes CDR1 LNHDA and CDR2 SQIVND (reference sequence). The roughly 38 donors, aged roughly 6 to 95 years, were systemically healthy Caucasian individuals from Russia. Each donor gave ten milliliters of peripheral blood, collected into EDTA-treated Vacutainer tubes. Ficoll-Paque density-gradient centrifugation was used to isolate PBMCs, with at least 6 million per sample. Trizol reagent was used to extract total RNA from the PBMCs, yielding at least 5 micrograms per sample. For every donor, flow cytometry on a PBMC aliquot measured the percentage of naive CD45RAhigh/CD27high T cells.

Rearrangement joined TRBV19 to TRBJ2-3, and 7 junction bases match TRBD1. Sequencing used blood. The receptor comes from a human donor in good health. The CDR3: CASSPTGVGTQYF. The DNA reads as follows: TGTGCCAGTAGTCCAACAGGGGTTGGTACGCAGTATTTT.